This T cell receptor beta chain stems from a study of beta chain features in type 1 diabetes. Overall study findings and caveats: Within each of all four CD4+ subsets, Type 1 diabetes patients had TCRB CDR3s that were moderately but significantly shorter.

Trimming at V came to 3 bases and at J to 3 bases, leaving 5 bases not matched to a gene. Germline values: CDR1 SGHNT, CDR2 YYREEE (reference sequence). The CDR3 sequence is 14 residues long. This clone was counted a few times. Its antigen is as yet unknown. Isolated RNA was reverse transcribed in full, so expressed TCRB transcripts were sequenced. Profiled with immunoSEQ multiplex PCR; TCRdb holds only in-frame clones, not every one. The sample shows 200,000 to 300,000 clones, around 9.9% of them seen only once. Sequencing was carried out using naive CD4+ T cells from blood. The rearrangement uses TRBV5-4 and TRBJ2-5, with TRBD2 matching over 7 bases. This sequence originates from a man younger than 45 with type 1 diabetes. Here the CDR3 DNA reads TGTGCCAGCAGCTCCGGGGGGTCAAAAGAGACCCAGTACTTC. Protein: CASSSGGSKETQYF.